The 23 T cell receptor beta chains below were found in one sample sequenced in a study of CD8+ T cells in alopecia areata (dated by TCRdb to 2016 to 2018). This specimen's time point label, interpreted: around 22 weeks on oral tofacitinib. The treatment or condition label corresponds to: oral pan-JAK inhibitor, 5-10 mg twice daily. To prepare the library, the immunoSEQ multiplex PCR assay was applied. RNA was extracted from all samples and reverse transcribed into cDNA as template for TCR sequencing. The clones in this table, taken by TCRdb from immuneACCESS, are in-frame only. Not every clone is retained; where verified, under half of the shortfall comes from an unresolved V gene, and the cause of the rest is unknown. The sample includes around 160,000 clones, with less than 70% observed a single time. The leading ten clones occupy 14% of the sample. The sequencing used CD4+ T cells sorted from blood, collected at week 24, from a patient treated with tofacitinib. The receptors stem from a human donor with alopecia areata.

This clone was seen a few times. The rearrangement uses TRBV5-1 and TRBJ1-2, with a tentative D call TRBD1 (6 bases). The V gene lost 3 bases and the J gene lost 6 bases, with 15 bases spanning the gap. The CDR3 is made up of 14 amino acids. CDR1 SGHRS and CDR2 YFSETQ come from the germline V gene. CDR3 in amino acids: CASSSSGTTNGYTF. In DNA, the CDR3 is TGCGCCAGCAGCTCCTCCGGGACAACCAATGGCTACACCTTC. The variable domain in full, completed from reference TRBV5-1 and TRBJ1-2, reads KAGVTQTPRYLIKTRGQQVTLSCSPISGHRSVSWYQQTPGQGLQFLFEYFSETQRNKGNFPGRFSGRQFSNSRSEMNVSTLELGDSALYLCASSSSGTTNGYTFGSGTRLTVV.

J is TRBJ1-3 and V is TRBV27; D is uncertain. The germline gives CDR1 MNHEY, CDR2 SMNVEV (reference sequence). The length of the CDR3 is 15 residues. V was clipped by 2 bases and J by 0 bases, with 8 bases between them. CDR3: CASSLRGFSGNTIYF. CDR3 nucleotides: TGTGCCAGCAGTTTACGGGGATTCTCTGGAAACACCATATATTTT.

V usage is TRBV29-1 and J usage is TRBJ2-5; no clear D. This CDR3 contains 13 residues. The germline V gene has CDR1 SQVTM and CDR2 ANQGSEA. The V gene lost 1 base and the J gene lost 2 bases, with 8 bases spanning the gap. CDR3 coding DNA: TGCAGCGTTGAAGCTTCAGGTCAAGAGACCCAGTACTTC. Translation gives CSVEASGQETQYF.

This clone was detected only once. The genes are TRBV2 and TRBJ2-5; D possibly uses TRBD1 or TRBD2 (5 bases each). V was clipped by 5 bases and J by 2 bases, with 15 bases between them. This CDR3 spans 15 amino acids. The germline V gene has CDR1 SNHLY and CDR2 FYNNEI. The CDR3 sequence: CASSTTGPRQETQYF. CDR3 DNA: TGTGCCAGCAGTACCACGGGGCCCCGGCAAGAGACCCAGTACTTC. The full variable domain, with the rest looked up from reference TRBV2 and TRBJ2-5, is EPEVTQTPSHQVTQMGQEVILRCVPISNHLYFYWYRQILGQKVEFLVSFYNNEISEKSEIFDDQFSVERPDGSNFTLKIRSTKLEDSAMYFCASSTTGPRQETQYFGPGTRLLVL.

The chain is built from TRBV23-1 and TRBJ1-2, with no clear D. TRBV23-1 is sorted into the ORF group, with uncertain function. CDR3 size: 14 residues. The V and J ends lost 3 bases and 4 bases respectively, with 12 bases between them. The CDR3 sequence: CASSQPPQPYGYTF. The CDR3 region has the DNA TGCGCCAGCAGTCAGCCCCCCCAGCCCTATGGCTACACCTTC.

This clone was observed a handful of times. This chain connects TRBV7-8 to TRBJ2-7; TRBD1 aligns across 7 bases. The CDR3 contains 15 residues. Germline CDR1 is SGHVS and CDR2 is FQNEAQ. Germline trimming cut 2 bases from V and 1 base from J; bases unmatched to any gene: 5. CDR3 sequence reads: CASSLRQGESYEQYF. In nucleotides, the CDR3 is TGTGCCAGCAGCTTAAGACAGGGAGAATCCTACGAGCAGTACTTC. Full variable domain (remainder filled in from reference TRBV7-8 and TRBJ2-7): GAGVSQSPRYKVAKRGQDVALRCDPISGHVSLFWYQQALGQGPEFLTYFQNEAQLDKSGLPSDRFFAERPEGSVSTLKIQRTQQEDSAVYLCASSLRQGESYEQYFGPGTRLTVT.

This clone has a handful of counts. This chain uses TRBV14 with TRBJ1-3; no clear D gene. V was trimmed by 3 bases and J by 8 bases, leaving 8 bases between them. CDR1 and CDR2 from the germline V gene are SGHDN and FVKESK. CDR3 size: 12 residues. CDR3 region: CASSHGRDTIYF. The CDR3 coding sequence is TGTGCCAGCAGCCACGGACGGGACACCATATATTTT.

The genes are TRBV7-9 and TRBJ1-6; D remains ambiguous. V lost 5 bases to trimming and J lost 10 bases, with 12 bases between them. Germline V lookup: CDR1 SEHNR, CDR2 FQNEAQ (reference sequence). This CDR3 contains 13 residues. The CDR3: CASSPQGDSPLHF. CDR3 coding DNA: TGTGCCAGCAGCCCACAAGGTGACTCACCCCTCCACTTT.

This clone came up many times. This rearrangement joins TRBV2 to TRBJ2-2, with 8 bases that match TRBD1. The CDR3 sequence is 15 residues long. Germline V gene sequence: CDR1 SNHLY, CDR2 FYNNEI. V lost 5 bases to trimming and J lost 0 bases; unmatched junction nucleotides: 2. Here the CDR3 DNA reads TGTGCCAGCAGTTGGACAGGGTCGAACACCGGGGAGCTGTTTTTT. Protein product: CASSWTGSNTGELFF.

The chain has TRBV20-1 and TRBJ1-2; D unclear. Germline assignment: CDR1 DFQATT and CDR2 SNEGSKA (reference sequence). The CDR3 spans 9 residues. Trimming removed 5 bases at V and 3 bases at J, with 1 base between. For the CDR3, the DNA is TGCAGTGCTGACTATGGCTACACCTTC. Translated, it gives CSADYGYTF.

The rearrangement links TRBV7-9 to TRBJ2-5, with 7 bases aligning to TRBD1. The V segment lost 5 bases and the J segment 4 bases; nucleotides outside the gene matches: 13. Germline V lookup: CDR1 SEHNR, CDR2 FQNEAQ (reference sequence). The CDR3 runs to 16 residues. The CDR3 is CASSPQTGRRVETQYF. The CDR3 DNA is TGTGCCAGCAGCCCCCAGACAGGGCGTCGGGTAGAGACCCAGTACTTC. Supplemented by reference TRBV7-9 and TRBJ2-5, the full variable domain reads DTGVSQNPRHKITKRGQNVTFRCDPISEHNRLYWYRQTLGQGPEFLTYFQNEAQLEKSRLLSDRFSAERPKGSFSTLEIQRTEQGDSAMYLCASSPQTGRRVETQYFGPGTRLLVL.

This clone was detected a few times. This chain links TRBV7-2 with TRBJ2-6, with no clear D. With 1 base removed from V and 0 bases from J, the gap between germline ends came to 4 bases. Germline V gene sequence: CDR1 SGHTA, CDR2 FQGNSA. The CDR3 is 15 residues long. CDR3 coding DNA: TGTGCCAGCAGCTTAGATTTCTCTGGGGCCAACGTCCTGACTTTC. This gives the protein CASSLDFSGANVLTF.

This rearrangement joins TRBV5-1 to TRBJ2-7, with D tentatively TRBD1 (6 bases). Germline lookup yields CDR1 SGHRS and CDR2 YFSETQ. The CDR3 runs to 14 residues. Trimming pared 4 bases from V and 3 bases from J, leaving 14 bases between. In nucleotides, the CDR3 is TGCGCCAGCAGCGACCCACAGGGCAGCTACGAGCAGTACTTC. The encoded protein is CASSDPQGSYEQYF. Looking up the rest from reference TRBV5-1 and TRBJ2-7 gives the full variable domain: KAGVTQTPRYLIKTRGQQVTLSCSPISGHRSVSWYQQTPGQGLQFLFEYFSETQRNKGNFPGRFSGRQFSNSRSEMNVSTLELGDSALYLCASSDPQGSYEQYFGPGTRLTVT.

This sequence joins TRBV5-6 and TRBJ1-1, with TRBD1 as a possible D gene (5 bases). This CDR3 is 14 amino acids long. CDR1 is SGHDT, CDR2 YYEEEE, per germline. The V gene lost 3 bases and the J gene lost 1 base, with 10 bases spanning the gap. The CDR3 spells CASSWGRGNTEAFF. CDR3 bases: TGTGCCAGCAGCTGGGGACGAGGGAACACTGAAGCTTTCTTT. The complete variable domain, with remaining parts taken from reference TRBV5-6 and TRBJ1-1, reads DAGVTQSPTHLIKTRGQQVTLRCSPKSGHDTVSWYQQALGQGPQFIFQYYEEEERQRGNFPDRFSGHQFPNYSSELNVNALLLGDSALYLCASSWGRGNTEAFFGQGTRLTVV.

In DNA, the CDR3 is TGCAGCGTTGGACAGGGGGCGCACGGGGAGCTGTTTTTT. This encodes CSVGQGAHGELFF. The rearrangement joins TRBV29-1 to TRBJ2-2; 10 bases align to TRBD1. Germline-derived CDR1 and CDR2 are SQVTM and ANQGSEA. After removal of 4 bases from V and 7 bases from J, the junction contained 3 bases not matched to a gene. CDR3 length: 13 amino acids.

The chain couples TRBV7-5 to TRBJ1-5; TRBD1 is the table's D call, not checked against the DNA. TRBV7-5 is a pseudogene. The CDR3 has 17 residues. CDR3: CARSPHLWDRGHQPQHF. The CDR3 nucleotides read TGTGCCAGAAGCCCCCATTTGTGGGACAGGGGGCACCAGCCCCAGCATTTT.

This clone is a singleton in its sample. V and J are TRBV5-1 and TRBJ2-3; 10 bases are shared with TRBD2. The CDR3 has 15 residues. Germline V gene data show CDR1 as SGHRS and CDR2 as YFSETQ. Unmatched junction bases numbered 2, after V lost 3 bases and J lost 1 base. The CDR3 here is CASSSLAGGTDTQYF. CDR3 sequence (DNA): TGCGCCAGCAGCTCGCTAGCGGGGGGCACAGATACGCAGTATTTT.

Note on this clone: Other DNA sequences within the sample encode an identical CDR3. The rearrangement uses TRBV29-1 and TRBJ2-2; TRBD1 agrees at 8 bases. The CDR3 extends over 13 amino acids. Germline V lookup: CDR1 SQVTM, CDR2 ANQGSEA. V shed 6 bases, J shed 1 base, and the junction held 1 base outside the gene matches. CDR3 sequence reads: CSVGQGNTGELFF. The CDR3 DNA reads TGCAGCGTAGGACAGGGGAACACCGGGGAGCTGTTTTTT.

The CDR3 sequence: CASSLWVTGGSEQYF. DNA for the CDR3: TGCGCCAGCAGCTTGTGGGTGACAGGGGGATCCGAGCAGTACTTC. V and J are TRBV5-1 and TRBJ2-7; 9 nucleotides agree with TRBD1. The CDR3 is 15 residues long. The germline gives CDR1 SGHRS, CDR2 YFSETQ. The junction had 8 bases not matched to a gene; V was cut back by 1 base and J by 6 bases.

V and J are TRBV7-9 and TRBJ2-7, with 7 positions matching TRBD1. J was trimmed by 2 bases and V by 3 bases; bases with no gene match: 16. Germline CDR1 reads SEHNR; CDR2 reads FQNEAQ (reference sequence). The CDR3 consists of 18 residues. The CDR3: CASSFYPTLRDSAYEQYF. Written as DNA, the CDR3 is TGTGCCAGCAGCTTCTATCCAACCCTCCGGGACAGCGCCTACGAGCAGTACTTC.

This sequence joins TRBV4-1 and TRBJ2-3; D is undetermined. V dropped 2 bases and J dropped 1 base, with 19 bases sitting between them. The CDR3 loop spans 18 amino acids. Germline CDR1 reads MGHRA; CDR2 reads YSYEKL. In DNA form, the CDR3 reads TGCGCCAGCAGCCAATCCGCGGACCGCGTAGGTCGCACAGATACGCAGTATTTT. Its protein product is CASSQSADRVGRTDTQYF.

This chain links TRBV5-1 with TRBJ2-3; 9 positions agree with TRBD2. V shed 6 bases, J shed 4 bases, and the junction held 12 bases outside the gene matches. Germline V CDR1 and CDR2: SGHRS, YFSETQ. The CDR3 runs to 16 residues. The CDR3 reads CASTNSGGLAADTQYF. DNA of the CDR3: TGCGCCAGCACCAATTCCGGGGGACTAGCAGCAGATACGCAGTATTTT.

This clone occurred a few times. This sequence joins TRBV29-1 and TRBJ2-2; D remains ambiguous. Germline CDR1 and CDR2: SQVTM and ANQGSEA. V gave up 5 bases and J gave up 1 base, with 8 bases separating them. The CDR3 covers 13 residues. CDR3 protein: CSVSTMNTGELFF. CDR3 DNA: TGCAGCGTTTCCACGATGAACACCGGGGAGCTGTTTTTT.